This TCR beta chain was recorded in a study of blood T cell repertoires in COVID-19. Overall study: Italy, Spain and the United States were the sources of the convalescent and acute COVID-19 samples. T cells, B-cell-depleted T cells, or PBMCs provided the cDNA or gDNA that served as material.

Seattle patients were enrolled while actively infected and followed longitudinally. This clone came up once. The CDR3 contains 13 residues. After removal of 3 bases from V and 5 bases from J, the junction contained 4 bases not matched to a gene. Germline CDR1 reads SGHRS; CDR2 reads YFSETQ. Original handling: Amplification from reference gene primers served as the basis for estimated nucleated cell counts. Generated by immunoSEQ multiplex PCR, the TCRdb table keeps only in-frame clones and is missing some. V and J calls and clone size are copied from that table; D and trimming were computed from the DNA. The data hold fewer than 140,000 clones, with 76% observed a single time.

The receptor was isolated from an older man with COVID-19, enrolled during active disease. The chain recombines TRBV5-1 with TRBJ2-5; 7 nucleotides match TRBD1. The specimen was peripheral blood. CDR3 coding DNA: TGCGCCAGCAGCTACCAGGGGGAGGAGACCCAGTACTTC. Residues: CASSYQGEETQYF.